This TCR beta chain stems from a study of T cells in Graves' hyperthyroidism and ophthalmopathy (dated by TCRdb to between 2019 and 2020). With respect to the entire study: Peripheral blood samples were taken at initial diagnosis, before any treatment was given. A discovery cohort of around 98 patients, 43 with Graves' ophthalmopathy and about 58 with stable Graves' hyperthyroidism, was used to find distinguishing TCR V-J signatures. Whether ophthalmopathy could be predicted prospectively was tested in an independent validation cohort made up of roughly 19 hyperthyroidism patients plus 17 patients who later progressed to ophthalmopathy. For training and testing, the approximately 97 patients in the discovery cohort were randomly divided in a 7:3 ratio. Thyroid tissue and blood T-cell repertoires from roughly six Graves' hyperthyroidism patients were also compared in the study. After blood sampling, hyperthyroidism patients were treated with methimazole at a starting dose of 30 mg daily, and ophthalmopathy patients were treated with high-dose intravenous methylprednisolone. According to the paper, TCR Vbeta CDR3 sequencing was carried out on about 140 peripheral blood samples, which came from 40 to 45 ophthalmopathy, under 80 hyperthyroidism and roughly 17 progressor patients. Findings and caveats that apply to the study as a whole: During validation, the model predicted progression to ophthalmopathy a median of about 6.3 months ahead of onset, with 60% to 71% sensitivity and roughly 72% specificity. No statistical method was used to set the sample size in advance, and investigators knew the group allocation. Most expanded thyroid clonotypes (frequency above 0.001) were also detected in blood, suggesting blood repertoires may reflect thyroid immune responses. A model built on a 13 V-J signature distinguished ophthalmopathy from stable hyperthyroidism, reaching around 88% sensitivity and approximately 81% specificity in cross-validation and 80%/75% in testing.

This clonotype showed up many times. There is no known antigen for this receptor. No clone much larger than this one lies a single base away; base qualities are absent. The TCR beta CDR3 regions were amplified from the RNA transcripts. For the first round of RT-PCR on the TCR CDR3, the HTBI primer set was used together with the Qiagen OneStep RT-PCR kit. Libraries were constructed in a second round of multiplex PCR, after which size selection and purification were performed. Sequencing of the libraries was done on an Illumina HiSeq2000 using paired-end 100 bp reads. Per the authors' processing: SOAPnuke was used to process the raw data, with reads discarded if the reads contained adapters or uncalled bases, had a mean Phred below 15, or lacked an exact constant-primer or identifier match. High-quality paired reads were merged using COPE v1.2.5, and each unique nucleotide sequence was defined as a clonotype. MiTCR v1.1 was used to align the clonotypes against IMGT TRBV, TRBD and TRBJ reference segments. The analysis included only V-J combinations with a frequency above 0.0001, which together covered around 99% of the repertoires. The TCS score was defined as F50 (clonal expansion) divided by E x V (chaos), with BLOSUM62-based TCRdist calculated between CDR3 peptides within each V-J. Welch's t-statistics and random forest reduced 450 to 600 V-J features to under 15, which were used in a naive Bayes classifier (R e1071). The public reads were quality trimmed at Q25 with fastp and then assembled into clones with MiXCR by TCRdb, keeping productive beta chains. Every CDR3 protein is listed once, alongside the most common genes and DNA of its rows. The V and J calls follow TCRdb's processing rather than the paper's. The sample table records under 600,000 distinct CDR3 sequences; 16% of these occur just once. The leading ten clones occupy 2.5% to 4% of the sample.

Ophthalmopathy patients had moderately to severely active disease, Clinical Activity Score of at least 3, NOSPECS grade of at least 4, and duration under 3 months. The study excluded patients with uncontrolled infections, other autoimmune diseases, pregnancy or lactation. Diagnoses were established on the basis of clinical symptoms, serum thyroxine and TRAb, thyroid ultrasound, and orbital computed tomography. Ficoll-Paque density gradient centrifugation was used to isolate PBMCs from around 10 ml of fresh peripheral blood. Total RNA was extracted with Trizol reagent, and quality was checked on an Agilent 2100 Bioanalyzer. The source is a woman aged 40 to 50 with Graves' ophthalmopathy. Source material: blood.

The bases are TGTGCCAGCAACCTAGCGGGAGAATGGAATGAGCAGTTCTTC. It encodes CASNLAGEWNEQFF. This sequence uses TRBV28 and TRBJ2-1; 10 bases in between match TRBD2. The CDR3, cysteine through phenylalanine, is 14 amino acids long. The kept DNA is CDR3 alone, 42 bases in frame from the first base. According to the germline V gene, CDR1 reads MDHEN and CDR2 reads SYDVKM. V loses 7 bases at its end and J loses 7 bases; junction bases beyond the gene matches: 7.